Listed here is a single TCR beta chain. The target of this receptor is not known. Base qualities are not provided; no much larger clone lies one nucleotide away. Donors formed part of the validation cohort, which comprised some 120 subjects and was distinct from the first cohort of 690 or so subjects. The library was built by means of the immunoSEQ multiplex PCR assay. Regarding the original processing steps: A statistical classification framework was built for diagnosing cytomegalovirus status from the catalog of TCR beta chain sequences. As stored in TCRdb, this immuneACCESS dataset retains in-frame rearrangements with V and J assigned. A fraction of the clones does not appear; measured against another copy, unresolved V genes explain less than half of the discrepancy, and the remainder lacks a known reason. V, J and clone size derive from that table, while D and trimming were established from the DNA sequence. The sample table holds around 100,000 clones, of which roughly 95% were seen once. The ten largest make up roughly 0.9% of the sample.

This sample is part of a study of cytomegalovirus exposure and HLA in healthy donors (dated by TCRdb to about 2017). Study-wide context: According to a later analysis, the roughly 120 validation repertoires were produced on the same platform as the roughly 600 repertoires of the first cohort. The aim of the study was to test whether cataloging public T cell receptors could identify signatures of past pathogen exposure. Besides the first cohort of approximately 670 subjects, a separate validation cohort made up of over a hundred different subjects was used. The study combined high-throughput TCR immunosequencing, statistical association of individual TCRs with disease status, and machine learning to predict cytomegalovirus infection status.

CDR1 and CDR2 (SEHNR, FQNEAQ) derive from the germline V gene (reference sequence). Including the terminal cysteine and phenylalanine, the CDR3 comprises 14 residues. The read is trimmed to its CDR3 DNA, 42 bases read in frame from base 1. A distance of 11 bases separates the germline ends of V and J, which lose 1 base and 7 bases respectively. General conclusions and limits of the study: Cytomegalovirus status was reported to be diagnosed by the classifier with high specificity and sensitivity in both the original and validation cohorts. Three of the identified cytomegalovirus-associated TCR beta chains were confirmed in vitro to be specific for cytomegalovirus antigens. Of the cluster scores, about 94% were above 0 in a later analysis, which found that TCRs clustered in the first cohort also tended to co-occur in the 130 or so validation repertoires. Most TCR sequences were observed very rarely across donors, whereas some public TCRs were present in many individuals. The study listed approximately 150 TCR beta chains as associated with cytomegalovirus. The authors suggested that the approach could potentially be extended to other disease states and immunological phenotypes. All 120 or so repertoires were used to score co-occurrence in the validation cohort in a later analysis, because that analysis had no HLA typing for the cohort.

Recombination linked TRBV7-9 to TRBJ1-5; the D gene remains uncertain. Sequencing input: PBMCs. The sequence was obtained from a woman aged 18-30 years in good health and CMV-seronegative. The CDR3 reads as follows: CASSLEGSDQPQHF. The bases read TGTGCCAGCAGCTTAGAAGGGAGTGACCAGCCCCAGCATTTT.